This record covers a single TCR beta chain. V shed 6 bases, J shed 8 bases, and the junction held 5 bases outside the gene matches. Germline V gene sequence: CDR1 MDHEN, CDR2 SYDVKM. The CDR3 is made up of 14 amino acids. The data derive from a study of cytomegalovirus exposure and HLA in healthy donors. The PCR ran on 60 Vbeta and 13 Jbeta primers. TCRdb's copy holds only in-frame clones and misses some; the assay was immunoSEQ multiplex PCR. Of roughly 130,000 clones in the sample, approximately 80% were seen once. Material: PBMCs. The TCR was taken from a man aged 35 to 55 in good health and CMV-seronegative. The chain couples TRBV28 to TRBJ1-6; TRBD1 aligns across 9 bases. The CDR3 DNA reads TGTGCCAGCAGGGGACAGGGAAAGGATTCACCCCTCCACTTT. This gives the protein CASRGQGKDSPLHF.